What follows are 26 T cell receptor beta chains derived from one specimen sequenced in a study of blood T cells in healthy people across ages. Next came a second PCR, run for roughly 6 to 11 cycles, which used a sample-barcoded 5' primer along with a J-beta primer mix. TCRdb itself ran the 5' RACE reads through MiXCR, one entry per CDR3 protein. This table holds roughly 800,000 distinct CDR3 sequences, 20% to 30% found once. The sample was also reused in another study, on T cells of mothers and their children.

Sequenced material: blood. These receptors were taken from a boy younger than 18 in good health.

This clonotype came up many times. The chain couples TRBV7-2 to TRBJ2-3, with 7 bases identical to TRBD2. The trim removed 5 bases at V and 4 bases at J, leaving 12 bases unmatched. The germline V gene encodes CDR1 SGHTA and CDR2 FQGNSA. The CDR3 is 16 residues long. In nucleotides, the CDR3 is TGTGCCAGCAGCCAAGTCATATTACTAGCGTCAGATACGCAGTATTTT. Protein sequence: CASSQVILLASDTQYF.

The sample holds one count of this clonotype. An end of the junction does not agree with germline; a read error may underlie this. J is TRBJ2-3 and V is TRBV9, with D perhaps assigned TRBD1 or TRBD2 (5 bases each). CDR1 is SGDLS and CDR2 is YYNGEE in the germline V gene. The CDR3 extends over 15 amino acids. The CDR3 sequence: CASSVGDPNTDAQYF. The CDR3, as DNA: TGTGCCAGCAGCGTAGGGGACCCAAACACAGATGCGCAGTATTTT.

A note on this clonotype: One junction end disagrees with the germline gene, perhaps due to a read error. The chain recombines TRBV5-1 with TRBJ2-5; 12 positions agree with TRBD2. The J call may be mistaken, given a closer DNA end match to TRBJ2-1. The CDR3 is 14 amino acids. CDR1 is SGHRS and CDR2 is YFSETQ in the germline V gene. The CDR3 bases are TGTGCCAGCAGCCTGACTAGCGGGGGAGGTGAGCAGTTCTTC. Translation gives CASSLTSGGGEQFF.

The chain has TRBV12-3 or TRBV12-4 and TRBJ1-2; 9 nucleotides agree with TRBD1. This CDR3 has 15 residues. V shed 2 bases, J shed 4 bases, and the junction held 5 bases outside the gene matches. CDR3 bases: TGTGCCAGCAGTTTAAACAGGGGGCAATCCTATGGCTACACCTTC. Translation gives CASSLNRGQSYGYTF.

V and J are TRBV10-1 and TRBJ2-3; 12 bases map to TRBD1. The germline V gene encodes CDR1 WNHNN and CDR2 SYGVQD (reference sequence). With V trimmed by 10 bases and J by 4 bases, 3 bases remained unmatched. The CDR3 loop spans 13 amino acids. The CDR3 DNA reads TGCGCCACCGGGACAGGGGGCGCAGATACGCAGTATTTT. Encoded protein: CATGTGGADTQYF.

Concerning this clonotype: Because the CDR3 is missing its conserved closing phenylalanine or tryptophan, this is likely a read error. This chain connects TRBV4-1 to TRBJ2-5, with 7 bases that match TRBD1. V lost 1 base, J lost 2 bases, and 7 bases stayed unmatched. This CDR3 is 16 amino acids long. CDR1 and CDR2 (germline): MGHRA, YSYEKL. In DNA, the CDR3 is TGCGCCAGCAGCCAAGTCACAGGGGCCAGACAAGAGACCCAGTACTAC. Its translation is CASSQVTGARQETQYY.

This clonotype turned up a few times. V gene TRBV6-5 combines with J gene TRBJ2-1; maybe TRBD1 (6 bases). The CDR3 runs 15 residues. Germline CDR1 is MNHEY and CDR2 is SVGAGI. Trimming took 0 bases from V and 0 from J, leaving 6 bases between them. CDR3 in amino acids: CASSYSQGSYNEQFF. The CDR3 DNA reads as TGTGCCAGCAGTTACTCACAGGGCTCCTACAATGAGCAGTTCTTC.

The chain couples TRBV4-1 to TRBJ1-4; D is undetermined. Germline CDR1 MGHRA, CDR2 YSYEKL. Trimming took off 3 bases at V and 8 bases at J, with 16 bases between the two ends. CDR3 length equals 15 residues. The CDR3 sequence is CASSHHLRVEEKLFF. The CDR3 region has the DNA TGCGCCAGCAGCCACCACCTTAGGGTTGAGGAAAAACTGTTTTTT.

The CDR3 reads CASSYPVGGVYEQYF. The CDR3 region has the DNA TGTGCCAGCAGTTACCCCGTGGGAGGAGTCTACGAGCAGTACTTC. This chain uses TRBV6-5 with TRBJ2-7; the D gene is possibly TRBD2 (6 bases). CDR3 length equals 15 residues. V dropped 2 bases and J dropped 3 bases, with 14 bases sitting between them. The germline CDR1 and CDR2 sequences are MNHEY and SVGAGI.

The V gene is TRBV18, the J gene TRBJ1-1; TRBD1 matches 9 bases. The ends lost 8 bases at V and 11 bases at J; junction bases unmatched: 6. Germline CDR1 KGHSH, CDR2 LQKENI. This CDR3 region has 11 residues. CDR3 nucleotide sequence: TGTGCCAGCCGAGGACAGGGGCTGGCTTTCTTT. Protein sequence: CASRGQGLAFF.

The CDR3 sequence is CASSSRPQRGGDTQYF. The CDR3 DNA sequence: TGTGCCAGCAGTTCCCGGCCCCAGCGGGGGGGAGATACGCAGTATTTT. The rearrangement links TRBV12-3 or TRBV12-4 to TRBJ2-3, with TRBD2 identical over 10 bases. V gave up 4 bases and J gave up 5 bases; unmatched junction bases: 9. The CDR3 sequence is 16 residues long.

The chain links TRBV11-1 to TRBJ1-1; no firm D call. V was clipped by 3 bases and J by 11 bases, with 13 bases between them. This CDR3 has 12 amino acids. Germline CDR1 reads SGHAT; CDR2 reads FQDESV (reference sequence). The CDR3 DNA reads as TGTGCCAGCAGCTTGGAGGGCGCTGGGGCTTTCTTT. Residues: CASSLEGAGAFF.

The chain recombines TRBV5-1 with TRBJ1-4; 10 positions agree with TRBD1. V was clipped by 3 bases and J by 2 bases; unmatched bases: 4. Germline CDR1 reads SGHRS; CDR2 reads YFSETQ. The CDR3 runs to 16 residues. CDR3 loop: CASSSGQGVTNEKLFF. The CDR3 DNA sequence: TGCGCCAGCAGCTCCGGACAGGGGGTGACTAATGAAAAACTGTTTTTT.

This chain links TRBV29-1 with TRBJ2-1; 7 nucleotides align to TRBD1. CDR1 and CDR2 from the germline V gene are SQVTM and ANQGSEA. CDR3 size: 15 residues. The trim removed 1 base at V and 0 bases at J, leaving 3 bases unmatched. CDR3 sequence: CSVEGRTGSYNEQFF. CDR3 in DNA: TGCAGCGTTGAAGGCCGGACAGGCTCCTACAATGAGCAGTTCTTC.

The chain joins TRBV10-3 to TRBJ1-6; TRBD1 aligns across 7 bases. Germline V lookup: CDR1 ENHRY, CDR2 SYGVKD. The CDR3 is made up of 16 amino acids. V was clipped by 4 bases and J by 8 bases; unmatched bases: 11. CDR3 amino acids: CAISARGQPLDSPLHF. CDR3 sequence (DNA): TGTGCCATCAGTGCTAGGGGACAGCCCCTTGATTCACCCCTCCACTTT.

This clonotype was detected a few times. The chain combines TRBV7-2 with TRBJ2-7; TRBD2 is a possible D gene (7 bases). The germline V gene encodes CDR1 SGHTA and CDR2 FQGNSA. Trimming shortened V by 5 bases and J by 12 bases, and 23 bases separated the two germline ends. The CDR3 runs 14 residues. The CDR3 DNA sequence: TGTGCCAGCAGCCAGGACGGCCCTACGAGGGGGGGGTACTTC. Protein product: CASSQDGPTRGGYF.

This clonotype has only a few counts. The rearrangement links TRBV20-1 to TRBJ1-6, with D possibly matching TRBD1 (5 bases). Germline CDR1 and CDR2: DFQATT and SNEGSKA (reference sequence). Trimming left V 3 bases short and J 7 bases short, with 13 bases between. The CDR3 extends over 14 amino acids. The CDR3 protein is CSASGGNKNSPLHF. CDR3 DNA: TGCAGTGCTAGTGGGGGAAACAAGAATTCACCCCTCCACTTT.

This sequence joins TRBV5-1 and TRBJ2-2; 8 bases are a match to TRBD1. The CDR3 has 15 amino acids. Germline CDR1 and CDR2: SGHRS and YFSETQ. The trim removed 4 bases at V and 6 bases at J, leaving 8 bases unmatched. CDR3 residues: CASSGTGQGPGELFF. For the CDR3, the DNA is TGCGCCAGCAGCGGAACTGGACAGGGTCCCGGGGAGCTGTTTTTT.

This clonotype showed up just a few times. The CDR3 spells CASSPKAGGPNYEQYF. The CDR3 DNA is TGCGCCAGCAGTCCGAAGGCAGGGGGACCTAACTACGAGCAGTACTTC. This sequence joins TRBV5-1 and TRBJ2-7, with TRBD1 matching 7 bases. The CDR3 covers 16 residues. The junction had 14 bases not matched to a gene; V was cut back by 5 bases and J by 3 bases. The germline V gene has CDR1 SGHRS and CDR2 YFSETQ.

This clonotype was counted between two and nine times. The gene calls are TRBV18 and TRBJ1-4; possibly TRBD1 for D (6 bases). Trimming pared 1 base from V and 7 bases from J, leaving 19 bases between. There are 17 residues in the CDR3. The germline V gene has CDR1 KGHSH and CDR2 LQKENI. CDR3: CASSPQTGSFLCEKLFF. In nucleotides, the CDR3 is TGTGCCAGCTCACCACAAACAGGGTCATTTCTCTGTGAAAAACTGTTTTTT.

This clonotype came up a few times. V gene TRBV24-1 combines with J gene TRBJ2-6, with TRBD1 matching 9 bases. The germline gives CDR1 KGHDR, CDR2 SFDVKD. There are 16 residues in the CDR3. V lost 9 bases to trimming and J lost 0 bases; unmatched junction nucleotides: 5. CDR3 sequence reads: CATQGQGDSGANVLTF. The CDR3 nucleotides read TGTGCCACCCAGGGACAGGGAGACTCTGGGGCCAACGTCCTGACTTTC.

This chain joins TRBV6-5 and TRBJ1-5, with a possible D match to TRBD1 (6 bases). The germline gives CDR1 MNHEY, CDR2 SVGAGI. The V and J ends lost 5 bases and 2 bases respectively, with 10 bases between them. The CDR3 has 14 amino acids. CDR3 region: CASSTYRGNQPQHF. DNA of the CDR3: TGTGCCAGCAGTACCTACAGGGGCAATCAGCCCCAGCATTTT.

This chain connects TRBV5-4 to TRBJ2-1; 12 nucleotides agree with TRBD1. Per the germline V gene, CDR1 is SGHNT and CDR2 is YYREEE (reference sequence). Losses at the gene ends were 0 bases for V and 6 bases for J; bases not matched to a gene: 7. The length of the CDR3 is 17 residues. CDR3 nucleotide sequence: TGTGCCAGCAGCTTGGTTGGGACAGGGGGCTCAATCAATGAGCAGTTCTTC. Amino acids: CASSLVGTGGSINEQFF.

This clonotype was observed once. V gene TRBV12-3 or TRBV12-4 combines with J gene TRBJ2-2; 8 nucleotides match TRBD2. The V segment lost 5 bases and the J segment 3 bases; nucleotides outside the gene matches: 17. The CDR3 loop spans 19 amino acids. The CDR3: CASSPGLVREPGYTGELFF. The CDR3 coding sequence is TGTGCCAGCAGTCCGGGACTAGTGAGGGAACCGGGCTACACCGGGGAGCTGTTTTTT.

The chain joins TRBV12-3 or TRBV12-4 to TRBJ2-1; the D call may be TRBD1 or TRBD2 (5 bases each). V lost 6 bases to trimming and J lost 5 bases, with 14 bases between them. There are 14 residues in the CDR3. CDR3 coding DNA: TGTGCCAGCAGCACCCGGGGCCAGAACAATGAGCAGTTCTTC. Translation gives CASSTRGQNNEQFF.

The chain recombines TRBV6-2 or TRBV6-3 with TRBJ2-6, with D perhaps matching TRBD1 (6 bases). CDR3 length equals 18 residues. The germline V gene has CDR1 MNHEY and CDR2 SVGEGT. V was pared by 4 bases and J by 0 bases, with 16 bases between. This CDR3 reads CASSSNRELLSGANVLTF. Written as DNA, the CDR3 is TGTGCCAGCAGTTCGAACAGGGAACTCCTCTCTGGGGCCAACGTCCTGACTTTC.